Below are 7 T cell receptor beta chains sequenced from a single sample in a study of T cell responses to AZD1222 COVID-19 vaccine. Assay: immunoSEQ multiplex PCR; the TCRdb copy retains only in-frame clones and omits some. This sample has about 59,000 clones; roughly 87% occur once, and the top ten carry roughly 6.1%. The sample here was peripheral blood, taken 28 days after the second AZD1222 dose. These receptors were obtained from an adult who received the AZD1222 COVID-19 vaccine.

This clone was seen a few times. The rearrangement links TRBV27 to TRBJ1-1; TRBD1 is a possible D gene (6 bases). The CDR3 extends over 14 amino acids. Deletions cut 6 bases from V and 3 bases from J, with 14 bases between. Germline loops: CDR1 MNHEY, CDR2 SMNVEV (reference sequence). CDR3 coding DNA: TGTGCCAGCAGCCCCTGGGGGCAGGACACTGAAGCTTTCTTT. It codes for CASSPWGQDTEAFF.

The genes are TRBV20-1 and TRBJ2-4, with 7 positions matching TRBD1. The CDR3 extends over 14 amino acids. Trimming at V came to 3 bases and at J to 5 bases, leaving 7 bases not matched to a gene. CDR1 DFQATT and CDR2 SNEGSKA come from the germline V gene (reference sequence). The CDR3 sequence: CSASLRQGENIQYF. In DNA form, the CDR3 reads TGCAGTGCTAGTTTAAGGCAGGGGGAAAACATTCAGTACTTC.

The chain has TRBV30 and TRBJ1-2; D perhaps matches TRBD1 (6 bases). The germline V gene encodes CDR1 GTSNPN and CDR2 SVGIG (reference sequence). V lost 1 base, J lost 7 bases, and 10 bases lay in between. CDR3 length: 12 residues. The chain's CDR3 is CAWSGQALGYTF. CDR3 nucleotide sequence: TGTGCCTGGAGTGGACAGGCGCTTGGCTACACCTTC. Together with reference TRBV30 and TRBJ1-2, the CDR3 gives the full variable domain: SQTIHQWPATLVQPVGSPLSLECTVEGTSNPNLYWYRQAAGRGLQLLFYSVGIGQISSEVPQNLSASRPQDRQFILSSKKLLLSDSGFYLCAWSGQALGYTFGSGTRLTVV.

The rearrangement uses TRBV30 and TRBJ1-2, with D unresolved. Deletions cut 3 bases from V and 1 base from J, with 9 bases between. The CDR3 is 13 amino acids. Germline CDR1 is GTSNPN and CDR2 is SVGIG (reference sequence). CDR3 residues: CAWSPAVNYGYTF. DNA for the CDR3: TGTGCCTGGAGCCCGGCGGTTAACTATGGCTACACCTTC.

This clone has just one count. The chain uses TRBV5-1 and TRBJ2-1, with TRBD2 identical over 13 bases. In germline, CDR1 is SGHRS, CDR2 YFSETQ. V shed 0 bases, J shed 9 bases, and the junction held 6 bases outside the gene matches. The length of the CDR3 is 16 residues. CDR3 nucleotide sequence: TGCGCCAGCAGCTTGGCCGGACTAGCGGGAGTGGGTGAGCAGTTCTTC. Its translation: CASSLAGLAGVGEQFF. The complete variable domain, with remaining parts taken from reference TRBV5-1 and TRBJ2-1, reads KAGVTQTPRYLIKTRGQQVTLSCSPISGHRSVSWYQQTPGQGLQFLFEYFSETQRNKGNFPGRFSGRQFSNSRSEMNVSTLELGDSALYLCASSLAGLAGVGEQFFGPGTRLTVL.

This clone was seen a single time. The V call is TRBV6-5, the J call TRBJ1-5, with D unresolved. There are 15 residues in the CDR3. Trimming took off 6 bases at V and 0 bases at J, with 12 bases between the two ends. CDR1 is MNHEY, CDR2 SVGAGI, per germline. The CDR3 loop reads CASRLQEYSNQPQHF. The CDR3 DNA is TGTGCCAGCAGGCTTCAAGAATATAGCAATCAGCCCCAGCATTTT.

The CDR3 DNA follows: TGCAGTGCTAGTCGGGGGGCCATCAATGAGCAGTTCTTC. This encodes CSASRGAINEQFF. This chain uses TRBV20-1 with TRBJ2-1, with D possibly being TRBD2 (7 bases). Germline V gene sequence: CDR1 DFQATT, CDR2 SNEGSKA (reference sequence). V was pared by 3 bases and J by 6 bases, with 12 bases between. CDR3 length equals 13 residues.